This T cell receptor beta chain appears in the sequencing data of a study of T cells in localized non-small cell lung cancer (dated by TCRdb to 2020 to 2022). For context, the study as a whole: Comparing tumors with uninvolved tumor-adjacent lungs, the study looked at the T cell repertoires of 236 patients with early-stage NSCLC. All 230 or so NSCLC patients in the cohort were treatment-naive and had localized lung tumors that were resected. The mean age of the NSCLC patients was roughly 63 years, with 120 to 150 men and 95 to 110 women. The investigation overall reported the following: Because multi-region tumor sequencing was not done, intratumor heterogeneity could not be ruled out. Since the design was exploratory, TCR variables were selected using unadjusted p-values with no false-discovery rate correction. Higher T cell density in blood was associated with longer overall survival, whereas higher clonality in adjacent lung was associated with shorter survival. Uninvolved tumor-adjacent lung showed the highest T cell clonality, higher than tumor, which suggests more focused antigenic responses in the uninvolved tumor-adjacent lung. A median of about 53 of the top 100 tumor clones were detected in paired uninvolved adjacent lung, and 28 of these tumor clones were also found among the top 100 clones of the paired uninvolved adjacent lung.

The germline V and J ends show losses of 5 bases and 3 bases respectively, and no gene match explains 16 bases of the junction. From the cysteine through the phenylalanine, the CDR3 covers 17 amino acids. The read is trimmed to its CDR3 DNA, 51 bases read in frame from base 1. The germline V gene gives CDR1 as SGHNT and CDR2 as YENEEA. The immunoSEQ Assay was used to sequence TCR beta CDR3 regions from DNA. The authors processed their data as follows. To compute T cell density, TCR beta template counts were normalized to usable DNA, which was estimated by amplifying housekeeping genes. Richness was estimated with the preseqR package, extrapolating to 400,000 templates for PBMC samples and 120,000 templates for tissue samples. Clonality was defined as one minus Pielou's evenness. Tissue-enriched TCRs were identified through differential abundance testing performed on productive amino-acid clonotypes, with a minimum total count of 5 and an alpha of 0.1. The Jaccard Index and the Morisita Overlap Index were used to measure how much the repertoires overlapped between compartments. TCR beta CDR3s were clustered by GLIPH together with public tetramer-defined viral CDR3s, and at least three viral sequences plus V-gene enrichment were required for viral motifs. TCRdb provides this immuneACCESS table in a form limited to in-frame rearrangements. Some clones are lacking; in checked studies, under half of them reflect an unresolved V gene, and why the rest are absent is not known. V, J and clone size were drawn from that table, and D and trimming were deduced from the DNA. For this sample the table gives some 960 clones, of which about a third were detected only once. Roughly an eighth of the sample goes to the ten largest clones.

As for this clone: It has no known antigen specificity. Base qualities are not at hand, and no much larger clone is one base apart.

Two independent pathologists confirmed that the uninvolved adjacent lung, which was taken at least 2 cm from the tumor margin, was free of atypia. At diagnosis, peripheral blood, uninvolved tumor-adjacent lung and tumor were collected and stored as a combination of fresh-frozen and FFPE material. This sequence uses TRBV11-3 and TRBJ2-7; a stretch of 7 junction bases matches TRBD1. The sequencing used normal lung tissue next to the tumor, collected before any cancer treatment. The sequence derives from a male donor at least 60 years old with stage II squamous cell lung carcinoma. CDR3 sequence: CASSPEIRQGRVYEQYF. Read as DNA, the sequence is TGTGCCAGCAGCCCGGAAATCAGACAGGGACGGGTCTACGAGCAGTACTTC.